The 2 T cell receptor beta chains below come from one sample, sequenced in a study of T cells in Graves' hyperthyroidism and ophthalmopathy. Amplified regions were TCR beta CDR3 sequences from RNA transcripts. In the first-round RT-PCR of the TCR CDR3, the HTBI primer set was used. MiXCR, run by TCRdb on the multiplex PCR reads, gives a single entry per CDR3 protein. The table has 500,000 to 700,000 distinct CDR3 sequences, approximately 15% seen once. The sample taken for sequencing was blood. These receptors were taken from a woman aged 18-29 years with Graves' hyperthyroidism.

This clonotype appeared a few times. This sequence joins TRBV7-8 and TRBJ2-2; D gene ambiguous. Per germline, CDR1 SGHVS and CDR2 FQNEAQ. V lost 5 bases, J lost 2 bases, and 15 bases lay in between. The CDR3 has 16 residues. This CDR3 reads CASSTRVAGNTGELFF. Here the CDR3 DNA reads TGTGCCAGCAGCACAAGGGTAGCCGGCAACACCGGGGAGCTGTTTTTT.

The chain combines TRBV6-2 or TRBV6-3 with TRBJ2-1; weak D call: TRBD2 (5 bases). This CDR3 contains 15 residues. V lost 2 bases and J 2 bases, leaving 10 bases between the germline ends. Germline CDR1 reads MNHEY; CDR2 reads SVGEGT. The CDR3 region is CASSYAGTPYNEQFF. CDR3 coding DNA: TGTGCCAGCAGTTACGCGGGTACGCCCTACAATGAGCAGTTCTTC.